The sequence of this T cell receptor beta chain was determined in a study of T cell repertoires in cytomegalovirus infection. Study information: It was the public TCR beta signatures that indicated both CMV infection and matching HLA type.

A word on this clonotype: Its target is not known.

From the reads, TCRdb called clonotypes with MiXCR, one entry per CDR3 protein. The sample yields roughly 860,000 distinct CDR3 sequences, about 31% seen once. This sequence was found in a human donor in good health (CMV status not recorded). Some clones in this sample may be carry-over from other donors' samples. The sequencing here drew on cultured CD8+ T cells from PBMCs, taken from culture after CMV antigen stimulation.

The CDR3 loop reads CASNGTEGQPQHF. The CDR3 DNA is TGTGCCAGCAACGGGACAGAGGGTCAGCCCCAGCATTTT. The V call is TRBV28, the J call TRBJ1-5; 7 bases match TRBD1. The trim removed 7 bases at V and 6 bases at J, leaving 6 bases unmatched. Germline CDR1 MDHEN, CDR2 SYDVKM. The CDR3 runs to 13 residues. The full variable domain, rest sourced from reference TRBV28 and TRBJ1-5, is DVKVTQSSRYLVKRTGEKVFLECVQDMDHENMFWYRQDPGLGLRLIYFSYDVKMKEKGDIPEGYSVSREKKERFSLILESASTNQTSMYLCASNGTEGQPQHFGDGTRLSIL.